This entry concerns a single T cell receptor beta chain. Its binding antigen is unknown. Base qualities are not provided; no much larger clone lies one nucleotide away. The cohort consisted of 650 to 850 healthy bone marrow donors. At the time of sampling, all cohort members were nominally healthy, though unrecorded immune exposures were likely present. The donor tested CMV seronegative and was one of the 352 seronegative cohort members. A peripheral blood sample was collected from each donor, and TCR beta sequencing was performed on peripheral blood mononuclear cells. Genomic DNA was extracted from the blood cell samples with the Qiagen DNeasy Blood Extraction Kit. The data derive from a study of cytomegalovirus exposure and HLA in healthy donors (TCRdb year 2017). About the investigation overall: An earlier analysis of roughly 570 of the donors reported about 300 Gb of sequence data and 90 million to 120 million unique TCR beta sequences obtained from roughly 180 million T cells. Approximately 330 gigabases of sequencing data and approximately 92 million unique TCR sequences made up an early release that covered several hundred HLA-typed donors. Of the roughly 400 genotyped donors, approximately 83% fell in the genetic ancestry cluster associated with self-reported Caucasian donors. The aim of the study was to test whether cataloging public T cell receptors could identify signatures of past pathogen exposure. The study used immunosequencing to profile the T cell repertoires of 666 subjects and linked those repertoires to cytomegalovirus serostatus. A separate validation cohort of 100 to 150 different subjects was used in addition to the 666-subject first cohort. To predict cytomegalovirus infection status, the study combined high-throughput TCR immunosequencing, statistical association of individual TCRs with disease status, and machine learning. A later analysis re-examined previously published TCR beta repertoires from 500 to 700 donors and added high-resolution HLA genotyping to investigate patterns of TCR occurrence. Rather than drawing on any new phenotypic data, the later analysis identified candidate immune exposures from TCR beta sequences and the way those sequences occurred across donors. To decide whether each TCR beta V gene segment behaved as functional or pseudogenic, an earlier analysis of some 580 of the donors relied on high-throughput TCR beta sequencing. Alongside the repertoire data, information on donor age, sex, ethnicity and CMV serostatus was compiled. A later genetic analysis took genome-wide SNP genotypes for about three fifths of the roughly 670 donors and used that subset as a discovery cohort. Every repertoire in the discovery cohort had been generated on one and the same sequencing platform. HLA typing covered class I and class II loci at four-digit resolution. Typing coverage differed by locus: A, B, C, DRB1 and DQB1 were typed in roughly 620-630 donors, DQA1 in 500 to 550, DPA1 in 606, and DPB1 in just under 490. Roughly five DR-DQ haplotypes were treated as single units for association and clustering because of strong linkage in the cohort. Across 300 to 500 genotyped donors of the cohort, an average of 235,054 unique TCR beta nucleotide sequences per donor were sequenced, and roughly 17% of those sequences were non-productive. General study outcomes and caveats: Several of the top co-occurrence clusters appeared to be linked to parvovirus B19, influenza, CMV and Epstein-Barr virus, according to a later analysis. For the cohort, immune exposure information was limited to CMV serostatus. Strong co-occurrence of HLA alleles, especially DR and DQ, made assigning TCR associations to individual alleles difficult. A total of fewer than 200 TCR beta chains were listed by the study as associated with cytomegalovirus. In a later genetic analysis, fewer N-insertions in productive TCRs were reported among donors in an Asian-associated ancestry cluster than the roughly 670-donor mean. HLA typing was unavailable for some donors at each locus, so association tests used only the typed subset. The sequencing pipeline was judged likely to have produced a cluster of highly shared sequence variants as a technical artifact. In a later analysis, most CMV-associated TCR beta chains were found to appear HLA-restricted, with HLA associations seemingly driven largely by CMV exposure. The classifier was reported to diagnose cytomegalovirus status with high specificity and sensitivity in both the original cohort and the validation cohort. The 87-base-pair reads could not distinguish some IMGT-functional V segments, including TRBV6-2 and TRBV6-3, so those segments were excluded. Correlated functional status among segregating V segments might be attributable to linkage disequilibrium, but an unknown experimental factor could not be ruled out. In an earlier analysis of fewer than 750 of the donors, most TCR beta V segments were observed in productive rearrangements about 87% or about 30% of the time, broadly matching IMGT annotations. In this cohort, only TCR beta chains were sequenced, and detectable features were limited by the absence of alpha or paired-chain data. In a later analysis, 15,000 to 20,000 TCR beta sequences were associated with specific HLA alleles at a false discovery rate of 0.05. In a later analysis, HLA-associated TCR beta chains showed more clonal expansion and lower generation probabilities than non-associated chains that were equally common. The earlier analysis of some 540 of the donors excluded 15 to 20 rarely observed V segments, including chromosome 9 orphons, because counts were too low. While some public TCRs were present in many individuals, most TCR sequences turned up only very rarely across donors. A later genetic analysis associated a missense DCLRE1C variant with V-gene and J-gene trimming of TCR beta chains, and an independent cohort replicated the association. Sequencing depth was assumed to be roughly uniform across donors in the presence/absence analyses, though that assumption may not hold. A further reported finding was that TCR beta sequences accurately predicted the HLA-A and HLA-B alleles for most subjects in the first cohort. A few of the identified cytomegalovirus-associated TCR beta chains were confirmed in vitro to be specific for cytomegalovirus antigens. It was suggested by the authors that the approach could potentially be generalized to other disease states and immunological phenotypes. In a later analysis, TCR association rates were found to vary across HLA loci, with the most associated TCRs seen for DRB1 alleles and the fewest for HLA-C alleles.

The CDR3 sequence holds 16 residues, the cysteine and phenylalanine included. Of the read, only the CDR3 DNA is kept; its 48 bases are in frame from base 1. At the junction V is shortened by 4 bases and J by 7 bases, with 18 bases in between. CDR1 is given as SGHDT and CDR2 as YYEEEE, both from the germline V gene. The method was the immunoSEQ multiplex PCR assay. The multiplex PCR relied on a mix of 60 forward primers for TCR Vbeta segments and 13 reverse primers for TCR Jbeta segments. The CDR3 region of rearranged TCR beta genes was amplified from genomic DNA with a multiplex PCR assay. The Illumina HiSeq System was used to sequence the amplified TCR beta libraries as 87-base-pair reads. The study's own analysis went as follows. In a later analysis, tens of millions of unique TCR beta chains were counted across the roughly 610 repertoires, and around 10 million of these chains were shared by at least two donors. To remove PCR and sequencing errors, raw reads were error-corrected and collapsed into unique sequences using a nearest-neighbor algorithm that merged closely related sequences. To assign V, D and J gene segments, CDR3 sequences were aligned to IMGT reference sequences. For a sequence to be retained, a match of at least six nucleotides was required to both a V gene segment and a J gene segment. A rearrangement counted as productive if the CDR3 had no stop codons and remained in frame with V and J, and every other rearrangement counted as non-productive. CDR3 was defined by IMGT convention, running from the second conserved V-encoded cysteine to the conserved J-encoded phenylalanine. Sequences without an unambiguous match to a single V gene segment were excluded from the earlier analysis of a few hundred of the donors. In an earlier analysis of a few hundred of the donors, a V segment was called functional when productive rearrangements were above 56.7%, and segregating when the standard deviation between donors exceeded 5%. A statistical classification framework was built for diagnosing cytomegalovirus status from the catalog of TCR beta chain sequences. In a later analysis, V and J genes were assigned by comparing TCR nucleotide sequences against IMGT/GENE-DB human TR gene sequences. Using the TCRdist pipeline, a later analysis assigned CDR3 sequences along with most-parsimonious VDJ recombination scenarios. In a later analysis, each TCR beta chain was defined by its CDR3 amino acid sequence together with its V-gene family, and reads without a unique V-gene family were excluded. A later analysis removed over 500 highly shared, low-generation-probability nucleotide sequences to deal with suspected cross-contamination and a sequencing artifact. For each public chain, a later analysis derived a clonal expansion index from normalized ranks of inferred template counts within each repertoire. Generation probabilities in a later analysis came from a VDJ recombination model fitted to out-of-frame rearrangements, and those results were checked against IGoR. In a later analysis, hypergeometric tests were used to score TCR-TCR, TCR-HLA and TCR-CMV co-occurrence, with a repertoire-size bias correction applied to TCR pairs. In a later analysis, false discovery rates were estimated by permuting HLA or CMV assignments 20 times. In a later analysis, co-occurring TCRs were grouped using DBSCAN, and TCRdist sequence similarity was added for clustering within HLA-allele-positive subsets. Co-occurrence clustering excluded repertoires with fewer than 30,000 or more than 120,000 public chains, plus five with anomalous nucleotide sharing. Entries here come from immuneACCESS through TCRdb and include only in-frame sequences with V and J called. Some clones fail to appear in such tables; in the studies checked, an unresolved V gene covers under half of the shortfall, and the cause of the remainder is unknown. The V and J calls and clone size come from that table; D and trimming were worked out from the DNA. Across this sample there are roughly 170,000 clones, with just under 80% seen only once. Approximately 1.3% of the sample goes to the ten largest clones.

The material sequenced was PBMCs. The chain is assembled from TRBV5-6 and TRBJ1-6; the D gene is perhaps TRBD1, on 5 matching bases. The clonotype was recovered from a man between 25 and 39 years old in good health and CMV-seronegative. Here is the DNA: TGTGCCAGCAGCCTAGACGGGGGATTGGCAAATTCACCCCTCCACTTT. Translated, this is CASSLDGGLANSPLHF.